This T cell receptor beta chain was obtained from a study of somatic mutations in cytotoxic T cells in rheumatoid arthritis. In the study's own analysis: Expanded CD8+ clones from patients, those larger than 1%, seldom had a match among published virus-specific TCRB sequences. Generated by immunoSEQ multiplex PCR, the TCRdb table keeps only in-frame clones and is missing some. That table supplies the V and J calls and clone size; D and trimming were determined from the DNA. The table has 15,000 to 20,000 clones, about 81% seen once. Study results and limitations: A largest CD8+ clone above 20% of CD8+ cells occurred in about an eighth of the roughly 60 patients.

CDR3 size: 16 residues. Germline CDR1 SGHNT, CDR2 YYREEE (reference sequence). Trimming took 4 bases from V and 7 from J; bases not matched to a gene: 11. With respect to this clone: Its cognate antigen is unknown.

The source is an adult with rheumatoid arthritis. V gene TRBV5-4 combines with J gene TRBJ1-5, with 10 bases aligning to TRBD1. Material: CD8+ T cells sorted from blood. CDR3 sequence reads: CASSLRGQGIRQPQHF. CDR3 coding DNA: TGTGCCAGCAGCCTGAGGGGACAGGGGATTAGGCAGCCCCAGCATTTT.